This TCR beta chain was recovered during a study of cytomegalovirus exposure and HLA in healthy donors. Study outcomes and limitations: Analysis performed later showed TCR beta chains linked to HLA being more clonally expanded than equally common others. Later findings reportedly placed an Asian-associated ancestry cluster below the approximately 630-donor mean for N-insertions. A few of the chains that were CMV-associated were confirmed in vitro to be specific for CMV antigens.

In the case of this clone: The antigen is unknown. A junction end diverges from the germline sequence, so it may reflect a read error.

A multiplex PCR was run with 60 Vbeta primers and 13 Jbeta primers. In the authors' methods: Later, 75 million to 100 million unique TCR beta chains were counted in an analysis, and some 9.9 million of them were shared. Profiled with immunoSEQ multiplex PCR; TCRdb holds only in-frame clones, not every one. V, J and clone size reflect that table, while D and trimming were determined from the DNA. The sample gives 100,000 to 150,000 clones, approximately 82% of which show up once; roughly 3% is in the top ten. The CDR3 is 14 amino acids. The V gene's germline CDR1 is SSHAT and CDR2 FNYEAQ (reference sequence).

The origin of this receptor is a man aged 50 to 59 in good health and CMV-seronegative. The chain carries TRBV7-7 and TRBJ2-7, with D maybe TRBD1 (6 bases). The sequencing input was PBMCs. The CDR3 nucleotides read TGTGCTAGCAGCCCCAGGACAGACTCCTACGAGCAGTACTTC. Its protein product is CASSPRTDSYEQYF.